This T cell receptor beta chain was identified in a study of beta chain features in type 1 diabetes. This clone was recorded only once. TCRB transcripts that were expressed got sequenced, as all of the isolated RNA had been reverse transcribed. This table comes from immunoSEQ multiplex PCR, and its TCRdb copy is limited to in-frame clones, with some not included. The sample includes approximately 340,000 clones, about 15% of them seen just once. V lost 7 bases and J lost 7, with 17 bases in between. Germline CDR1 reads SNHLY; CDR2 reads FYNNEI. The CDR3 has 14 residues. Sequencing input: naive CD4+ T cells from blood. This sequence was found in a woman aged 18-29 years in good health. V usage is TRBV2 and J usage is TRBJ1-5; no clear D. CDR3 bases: TGTGCCAGCAAAGTGGAAGGAGGTTGGCAGCCCCAGCATTTT. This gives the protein CASKVEGGWQPQHF.